Sequencing of this TCR beta chain was carried out in a study of T cells in Graves' hyperthyroidism and ophthalmopathy. With a duration under 2 months, the hyperthyroidism was newly diagnosed in patients aged 18 to 65. Clinical symptoms, serum thyroxine, TRAb, thyroid ultrasound and orbital computed tomography informed diagnoses. RNA transcripts gave rise to amplified TCR beta CDR3 regions. First-round RT-PCR of the TCR CDR3 relied on the HTBI primer set. TCRdb reprocessed the multiplex PCR reads via MiXCR and lists one record per CDR3 protein. The sample carries 110,000 to 150,000 distinct CDR3 sequences, more than 20% recorded once. This clonotype was seen ten or more times. CDR1 and CDR2 from the germline V gene are MNHNS and SASEGT. This CDR3 has 18 residues. The trim removed 8 bases at V and 0 bases at J, leaving 12 bases unmatched.

The sequencing input was blood. This sequence was found in a woman aged 50 to 65 with Graves' hyperthyroidism that later progressed to Graves' ophthalmopathy. The gene calls are TRBV6-1 and TRBJ2-1, with TRBD1 identical over 11 bases. Here the CDR3 reads CASPPDRGLPPSYNEQFF. The DNA of the CDR3 is TGTGCCAGCCCGCCGGACAGGGGGCTCCCCCCCTCCTACAATGAGCAGTTCTTC.